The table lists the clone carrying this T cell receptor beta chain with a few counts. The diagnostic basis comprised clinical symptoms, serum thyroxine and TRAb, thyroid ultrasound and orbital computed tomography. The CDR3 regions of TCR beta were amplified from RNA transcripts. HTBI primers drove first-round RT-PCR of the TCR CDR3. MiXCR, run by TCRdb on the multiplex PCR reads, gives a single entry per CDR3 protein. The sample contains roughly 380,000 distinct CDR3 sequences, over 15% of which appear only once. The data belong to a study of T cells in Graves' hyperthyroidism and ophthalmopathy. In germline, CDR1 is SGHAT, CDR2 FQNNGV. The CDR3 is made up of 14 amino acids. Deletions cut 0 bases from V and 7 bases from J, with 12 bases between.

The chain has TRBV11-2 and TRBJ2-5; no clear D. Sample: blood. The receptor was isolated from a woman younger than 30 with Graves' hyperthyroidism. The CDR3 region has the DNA TGTGCCAGCAGCTTAGATTGGTCAGGTCGGACCCAGTACTTC. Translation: CASSLDWSGRTQYF.